This TCR beta chain comes out of a study of blood T cell repertoires in COVID-19. This table comes from immunoSEQ multiplex PCR, and its TCRdb copy is limited to in-frame clones, with some not included. The table has some 40,000 clones, under 85% seen once. The receptor's source is a woman older than 75 with acute or convalescent COVID-19. The sequenced material came from peripheral blood.

The CDR3 loop reads CASSPSTVDRGLHF. CDR3 DNA sequence: TGTGCCAGCTCACCCTCCACCGTAGACAGGGGGCTCCACTTT. The chain joins TRBV18 to TRBJ1-6, with 9 nucleotides matching TRBD1. There are 14 residues in the CDR3. J was trimmed by 16 bases and V by 3 bases; bases with no gene match: 10. Germline loops: CDR1 KGHSH, CDR2 LQKENI. The whole variable domain, filled in from reference TRBV18 and TRBJ1-6, reads NAGVMQNPRHLVRRRGQEARLRCSPMKGHSHVYWYRQLPEEGLKFMVYLQKENIIDESGMPKERFSAEFPKEGPSILRIQQVVRGDSAAYFCASSPSTVDRGLHFGNGTRLTVT.